The 15 T cell receptor beta chains reported below all come from one sample, sequenced in a study of cytomegalovirus exposure and HLA in healthy donors. The PCR ran on 60 Vbeta and 13 Jbeta primers. Sequencing was performed with immunoSEQ multiplex PCR; in TCRdb, only in-frame clones are kept and a portion is missing. The table lists approximately 180,000 clones, about four fifths of them singletons, with about 7% in the top ten. Source material: PBMCs. These receptors originate from a man aged 25 to 40 in good health and CMV-seropositive.

This chain links TRBV9 with TRBJ1-4; 11 bases agree with TRBD1. This CDR3 has 17 residues. The germline gives CDR1 SGDLS, CDR2 YYNGEE. After removal of 4 bases from V and 0 bases from J, the junction contained 5 bases not matched to a gene. The CDR3 protein is CASSTRTGGATNEKLFF. The CDR3 coding sequence is TGTGCCAGCAGCACGCGGACAGGGGGCGCAACTAATGAAAAACTGTTTTTT.

The chain has TRBV5-5 and TRBJ2-5; 7 bases fit TRBD2. This CDR3 is 17 amino acids long. The V gene end was trimmed by 1 base and the J gene end by 4 bases; junction bases not matched to a gene: 13. CDR1 is SGHKS, CDR2 YYEKEE, per germline (reference sequence). CDR3 DNA: TGTGCCAGCAGCTTGTCTTGGTTAGCGGGTAAGGGAGAGACCCAGTACTTC. This gives the protein CASSLSWLAGKGETQYF.

J is TRBJ1-2 and V is TRBV10-2, with D hard to call. There are 14 residues in the CDR3. Germline CDR1 WSHSY, CDR2 SAAADI. Trimming left V 2 bases short and J 5 bases short, with 12 bases between. The CDR3 spells CASSEDGRSYGYTF. DNA for the CDR3: TGCGCCAGCAGTGAGGACGGGAGATCTTATGGCTACACCTTC.

The V call is TRBV6-1, the J call TRBJ2-3, with 10 bases that match TRBD1. CDR1 is MNHNS and CDR2 is SASEGT in the germline V gene. V lost 6 bases and J lost 1; bases outside the gene matches: 1. This CDR3 region has 14 residues. This chain's CDR3 is CASRTGGRTDTQYF. DNA of the CDR3: TGTGCCAGCAGGACAGGGGGCCGCACAGATACGCAGTATTTT.

The V gene is TRBV7-9, the J gene TRBJ1-6; TRBD1 matches 7 bases. CDR1 and CDR2 from the germline V gene are SEHNR and FQNEAQ (reference sequence). The CDR3 loop spans 14 amino acids. V dropped 4 bases and J dropped 10; count of bases not matched to a gene: 7. The CDR3 spells CASSSGQGDSPLHF. The CDR3 bases are TGTGCCAGCAGCTCGGGCCAGGGGGACTCACCCCTCCACTTT.

The rearrangement links TRBV6-1 to TRBJ1-2; a possible D gene is TRBD1 (5 bases). With 8 bases removed from V and 5 bases from J, the gap between germline ends came to 12 bases. Germline CDR1 reads MNHNS; CDR2 reads SASEGT. The CDR3 has 12 residues. This chain's CDR3 is CASWEGLYGYTF. The CDR3 DNA follows: TGTGCCAGCTGGGAGGGGTTGTATGGCTACACCTTC.

The chain has TRBV7-6 and TRBJ2-7, with 9 positions matching TRBD1. V trimming: 0 bases; J trimming: 0 bases; junction bases outside the gene matches: 3. Germline assignment: CDR1 SGHVS and CDR2 FNYEAQ. The CDR3 is 16 residues long. Here the CDR3 reads CASSLAKTGGSYEQYF. The DNA of the CDR3 is TGTGCCAGCAGCTTAGCGAAGACAGGGGGCTCCTACGAGCAGTACTTC. The variable domain in full, completed from reference TRBV7-6 and TRBJ2-7, reads GAGVSQSPRYKVTKRGQDVALRCDPISGHVSLYWYRQALGQGPEFLTYFNYEAQQDKSGLPNDRFSAERPEGSISTLTIQRTEQRDSAMYRCASSLAKTGGSYEQYFGPGTRLTVT.

The chain recombines TRBV4-1 with TRBJ2-3, with a possible D match to TRBD2 (5 bases). CDR1 MGHRA and CDR2 YSYEKL come from the germline V gene. This CDR3 comprises 12 residues. Trimming took off 1 base at V and 6 bases at J, with 5 bases between the two ends. CDR3 sequence reads: CASSQGRDTQYF. The CDR3 bases are TGCGCCAGCAGCCAAGGGAGGGATACGCAGTATTTT.

V is TRBV5-5 and J is TRBJ1-2; D gene ambiguous. Germline assignment: CDR1 SGHKS and CDR2 YYEKEE (reference sequence). CDR3 length equals 13 residues. Trimming removed 3 bases from V and 4 bases from J, with 10 bases in between. CDR3 sequence reads: CASSSSTVYGYTF. The CDR3 nucleotides read TGTGCCAGCAGCTCATCAACAGTCTATGGCTACACCTTC.

V gene TRBV5-1 combines with J gene TRBJ1-2; TRBD1 matches 10 bases. The CDR3 is 16 residues long. Germline lookup yields CDR1 SGHRS and CDR2 YFSETQ. V lost 4 bases and J lost 2; bases outside the gene matches: 8. CDR3 sequence: CASSVPGQGRNYGYTF. As DNA, the CDR3 is TGCGCCAGCAGCGTCCCGGGACAGGGGCGGAACTATGGCTACACCTTC.

This sequence joins TRBV19 and TRBJ2-2, with TRBD2 matching over 7 bases. The V gene's germline CDR1 is LNHDA and CDR2 SQIVND (reference sequence). The CDR3 is 16 amino acids. V gave up 8 bases and J gave up 3 bases; unmatched junction bases: 12. The CDR3 nucleotides read TGTGCCAGTTCCCCCATAGAGCGGGGTGACACCGGGGAGCTGTTTTTT. Its protein product is CASSPIERGDTGELFF.

This chain uses TRBV7-8 with TRBJ2-2; TRBD2 matches 9 bases. Germline CDR1 and CDR2: SGHVS and FQNEAQ. The CDR3 runs 15 residues. Germline trimming cut 5 bases from V and 3 bases from J; bases unmatched to any gene: 4. The CDR3 bases are TGTGCCAGCAGCAAACGACTAGCGGACACCGGGGAGCTGTTTTTT. The encoded protein is CASSKRLADTGELFF. Looking up the rest from reference TRBV7-8 and TRBJ2-2 gives the full variable domain: GAGVSQSPRYKVAKRGQDVALRCDPISGHVSLFWYQQALGQGPEFLTYFQNEAQLDKSGLPSDRFFAERPEGSVSTLKIQRTQQEDSAVYLCASSKRLADTGELFFGEGSRLTVL.

V gene TRBV19 combines with J gene TRBJ2-4, with TRBD1 matching over 8 bases. Germline CDR1 is LNHDA and CDR2 is SQIVND (reference sequence). This CDR3 is built from 15 residues. V lost 3 bases to trimming and J lost 2 bases; unmatched junction nucleotides: 3. The CDR3 coding sequence is TGTGCCAGTAGTATGCGACAGGGGCCCAAAAACATTCAGTACTTC. Protein: CASSMRQGPKNIQYF. Drawing the rest from reference TRBV19 and TRBJ2-4, the complete variable domain is DGGITQSPKYLFRKEGQNVTLSCEQNLNHDAMYWYRQDPGQGLRLIYYSQIVNDFQKGDIAEGYSVSREKKESFPLTVTSAQKNPTAFYLCASSMRQGPKNIQYFGAGTRLSVL.

The rearrangement uses TRBV18 and TRBJ1-1; TRBD1 matches at 8 bases. The CDR3 spans 12 residues. Germline CDR1 and CDR2: KGHSH and LQKENI. V was pared by 3 bases and J by 7 bases, with 1 base of the junction left unmatched. CDR3 coding DNA: TGTGCCAGCTCACCCGGACAGGGTGAAGCTTTCTTT. Its protein product is CASSPGQGEAFF.

This clone was seen a few times. V gene TRBV5-1 combines with J gene TRBJ1-1; D uncertain. The CDR3 is 15 residues long. CDR1 SGHRS and CDR2 YFSETQ come from the germline V gene. Trimming pared 4 bases from V and 3 bases from J, leaving 16 bases between. The CDR3 bases are TGCGCCAGCAGCCTCGGATTTTCCGGGGACACTGAAGCTTTCTTT. Protein sequence: CASSLGFSGDTEAFF.